This T cell receptor beta chain emerged from a study of cytomegalovirus exposure and HLA in healthy donors. This CDR3 has 17 residues. After removal of 5 bases from V and 1 base from J, the junction contained 10 bases not matched to a gene. Germline values: CDR1 SGHDN, CDR2 FVKESK. PCR amplification relied on 60 Vbeta primers (plus 13 Jbeta primers). Sequenced by immunoSEQ multiplex PCR; TCRdb stores in-frame clones only, minus some. Altogether some 170,000 clones are present, about four fifths being singletons, with the ten largest covering roughly 4.5%. V and J are TRBV14 and TRBJ2-3; TRBD2 matches at 9 bases. The specimen sequenced was PBMCs. This TCR came from a woman younger than 35 in good health and CMV-seropositive. CDR3: CASSNFPRTSGTDTQYF. CDR3 bases: TGTGCCAGCAGCAACTTCCCCCGGACTAGCGGCACAGATACGCAGTATTTT.